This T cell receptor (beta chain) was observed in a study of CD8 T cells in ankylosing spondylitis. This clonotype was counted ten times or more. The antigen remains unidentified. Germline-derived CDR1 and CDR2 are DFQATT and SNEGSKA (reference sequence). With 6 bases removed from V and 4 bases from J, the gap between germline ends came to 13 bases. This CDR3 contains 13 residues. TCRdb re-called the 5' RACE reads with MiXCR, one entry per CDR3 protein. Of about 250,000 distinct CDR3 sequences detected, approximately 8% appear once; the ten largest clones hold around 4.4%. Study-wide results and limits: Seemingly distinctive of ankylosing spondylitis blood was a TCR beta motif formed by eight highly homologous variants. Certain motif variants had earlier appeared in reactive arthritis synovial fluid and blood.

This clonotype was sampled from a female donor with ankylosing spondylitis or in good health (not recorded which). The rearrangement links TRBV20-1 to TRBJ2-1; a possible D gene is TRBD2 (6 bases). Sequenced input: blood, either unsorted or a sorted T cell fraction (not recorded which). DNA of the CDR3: TGCAGTGCGCAACGGGAGATTTACAATGAGCAGTTCTTC. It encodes CSAQREIYNEQFF.